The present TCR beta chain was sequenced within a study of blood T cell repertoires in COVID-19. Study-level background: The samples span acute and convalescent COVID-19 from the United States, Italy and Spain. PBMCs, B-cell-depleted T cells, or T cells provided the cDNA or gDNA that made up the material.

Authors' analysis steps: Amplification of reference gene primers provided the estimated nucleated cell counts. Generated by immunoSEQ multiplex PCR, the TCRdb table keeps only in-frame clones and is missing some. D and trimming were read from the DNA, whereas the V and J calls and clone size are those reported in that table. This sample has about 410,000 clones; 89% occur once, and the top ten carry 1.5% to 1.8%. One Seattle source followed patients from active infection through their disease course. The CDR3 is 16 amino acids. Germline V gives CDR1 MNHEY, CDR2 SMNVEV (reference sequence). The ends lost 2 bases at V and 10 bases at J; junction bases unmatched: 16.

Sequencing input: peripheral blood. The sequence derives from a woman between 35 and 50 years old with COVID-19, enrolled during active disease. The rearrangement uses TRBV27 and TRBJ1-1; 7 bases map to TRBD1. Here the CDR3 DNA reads TGTGCCAGCAGTTTAGACTACCGACAGGGATCGGTCGTAGCTTTCTTT. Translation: CASSLDYRQGSVVAFF.